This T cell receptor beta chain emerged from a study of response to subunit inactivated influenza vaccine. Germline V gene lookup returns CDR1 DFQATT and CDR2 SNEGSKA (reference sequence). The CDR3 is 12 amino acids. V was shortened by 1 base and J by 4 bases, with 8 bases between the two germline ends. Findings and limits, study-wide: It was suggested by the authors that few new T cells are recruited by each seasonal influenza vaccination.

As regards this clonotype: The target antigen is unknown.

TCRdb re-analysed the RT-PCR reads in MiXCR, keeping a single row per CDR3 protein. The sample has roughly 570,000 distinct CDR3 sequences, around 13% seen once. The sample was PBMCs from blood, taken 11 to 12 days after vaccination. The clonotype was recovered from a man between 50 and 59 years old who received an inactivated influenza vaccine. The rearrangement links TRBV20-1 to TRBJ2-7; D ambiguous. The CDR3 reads CSARGTGYEQYF. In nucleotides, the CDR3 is TGCAGTGCTAGAGGAACCGGATACGAGCAGTACTTC.